These 17 T cell receptor beta chains were all obtained from the same sample, sequenced in a study of blood T cell repertoires in COVID-19. Some clones are missing from TCRdb's copy, which holds only in-frame ones; the method was immunoSEQ multiplex PCR. Of roughly 250,000 clones in the sample, about nine tenths were seen once. Source material: PBMCs or T cells enriched from blood (not recorded which). All receptors come from a man aged 50-60 years who had been exposed to COVID-19.

The rearrangement joins TRBV7-9 to TRBJ1-1, with D possibly TRBD1 on 6 matching bases. The CDR3 has 15 residues. The V end was cut by 4 bases, the J end by 2 bases, with 14 bases between. Germline V gene lookup returns CDR1 SEHNR and CDR2 FQNEAQ (reference sequence). This chain's CDR3 is CASSSYRDINTEAFF. The CDR3 region has the DNA TGTGCCAGCAGCTCCTACAGGGATATTAACACTGAAGCTTTCTTT. Looking up the rest from reference TRBV7-9 and TRBJ1-1 gives the full variable domain: DTGVSQNPRHKITKRGQNVTFRCDPISEHNRLYWYRQTLGQGPEFLTYFQNEAQLEKSRLLSDRFSAERPKGSFSTLEIQRTEQGDSAMYLCASSSYRDINTEAFFGQGTRLTVV.

The chain carries TRBV5-5 and TRBJ1-1; D ambiguous. Trimming stripped 0 bases from V and 10 bases from J, with 7 bases between. Germline V gene lookup returns CDR1 SGHKS and CDR2 YYEKEE (reference sequence). The CDR3 totals 11 residues. CDR3 loop: CASSLDNAAFF. CDR3 nucleotide sequence: TGTGCCAGCAGCTTGGACAATGCAGCTTTCTTT.

The table lists this clone with a count of one. The chain recombines TRBV2 with TRBJ2-7; D is possibly TRBD2 (6 bases). This CDR3 contains 15 residues. V lost 0 bases and J 2 bases, leaving 11 bases between the germline ends. Per germline, CDR1 SNHLY and CDR2 FYNNEI. CDR3 sequence (DNA): TGTGCCAGCAGTGAAGCGAGTAGCGGCACCTACGAGCAGTACGTC. Residues: CASSEASSGTYEQYV.

V usage is TRBV6-5 and J usage is TRBJ1-3, with 7 bases fitting TRBD1. CDR1 is MNHEY and CDR2 is SVGAGI in the germline V gene. Trimming took 6 bases from V and 4 from J; bases not matched to a gene: 6. This CDR3 has 14 amino acids. CDR3 nucleotide sequence: TGTGCCAGCAGGCCGACAGGGTACGGAAACACCATATATTTT. This sequence encodes CASRPTGYGNTIYF.

This rearrangement joins TRBV7-8 to TRBJ2-7; possible D gene TRBD1, 5 bases. This CDR3 spans 15 amino acids. From germline, CDR1 is SGHVS and CDR2 FQNEAQ. The germline V and J ends were trimmed by 4 bases and 2 bases, with 15 bases remaining between them. CDR3 in amino acids: CASSSPGQGAYEQYV. The CDR3 DNA reads TGTGCCAGCAGCTCACCGGGCCAGGGCGCCTACGAGCAGTACGTC.

The DNA for the CDR3 is TGCGCCAGCAGTTCCCCGGGACAACCTACAGAGACCCAGTACTTC. Protein sequence: CASSSPGQPTETQYF. The chain joins TRBV10-2 to TRBJ2-5, with D maybe TRBD1 (6 bases). The CDR3 is 15 residues long. Germline assignment: CDR1 WSHSY and CDR2 SAAADI. With 5 bases removed from V and 4 bases from J, the gap between germline ends came to 17 bases.

The V call is TRBV7-9, the J call TRBJ2-5, with a weak D call TRBD2 (7 bases). Between the trimmed V and J ends, which lost 1 base and 5 bases, there was a span of 11 bases. The CDR3 totals 14 residues. The V gene's germline CDR1 is SEHNR and CDR2 FQNEAQ (reference sequence). CDR3 in DNA: TGTGCCAGCAGCTTAGAAGGGGGGGAGGAGACCCAGTACTTC. It encodes CASSLEGGEETQYF.

The V and J genes are TRBV19 and TRBJ2-2, with D hard to call. Trimming removed 3 bases at V and 0 bases at J, with 5 bases between. The CDR3 is 14 residues long. Germline V lookup: CDR1 LNHDA, CDR2 SQIVND (reference sequence). This CDR3 reads CASSILANTGELFF. DNA for the CDR3: TGTGCCAGTAGTATCCTAGCGAACACCGGGGAGCTGTTTTTT.

The chain couples TRBV3-1 (or the pseudogene TRBV3-2) to TRBJ1-2; the D gene is possibly TRBD1 (6 bases). The ends were cut back, 1 base at V and 8 bases at J, with 8 bases in the middle. Looked up from germline, CDR1 is LGHDT and CDR2 is YNNKEL (reference sequence). This CDR3 comprises 12 residues. The CDR3 protein is CASSQGDTGYTF. The CDR3 nucleotides read TGTGCCAGCAGCCAAGGGGACACAGGCTACACCTTC.

The CDR3 loop reads CAWNPTGYNSPLHF. The CDR3 nucleotides read TGTGCCTGGAATCCGACAGGGTATAATTCACCCCTCCACTTT. V usage is TRBV30 and J usage is TRBJ1-6; 7 bases fit TRBD1. The CDR3 totals 14 residues. V lost 4 bases to trimming and J lost 4 bases; unmatched junction nucleotides: 4. Germline lookup yields CDR1 GTSNPN and CDR2 SVGIG (reference sequence). The whole variable domain, remainder taken from reference TRBV30 and TRBJ1-6, is SQTIHQWPATLVQPVGSPLSLECTVEGTSNPNLYWYRQAAGRGLQLLFYSVGIGQISSEVPQNLSASRPQDRQFILSSKKLLLSDSGFYLCAWNPTGYNSPLHFGNGTRLTVT.

The chain is built from TRBV4-1 and TRBJ1-3; D not certain. The CDR3 is 22 amino acids. The germline CDR1 and CDR2 sequences are MGHRA and YSYEKL. Trimming stripped 0 bases from V and 4 bases from J, with 31 bases between. The CDR3 nucleotides read TGCGCCAGCAGCCAAGATCCCCCCGCGGGTTCGGGTATTCTTAGATCCGGAAACACCATATATTTT. Residues: CASSQDPPAGSGILRSGNTIYF.

J is TRBJ2-1 and V is TRBV29-1; 9 bases match TRBD2. Per the germline V gene, CDR1 is SQVTM and CDR2 is ANQGSEA. The CDR3 runs 15 residues. With V trimmed by 8 bases and J by 4 bases, 12 bases remained unmatched. This CDR3 reads CSSLEGAGGYNEQFF. CDR3 in DNA: TGCAGCTCCTTAGAGGGAGCGGGAGGTTACAATGAGCAGTTCTTC.

This clone appeared once. The chain uses TRBV29-1 and TRBJ2-6; TRBD2 is a possible D gene (6 bases). The CDR3 covers 15 residues. From germline, CDR1 is SQVTM and CDR2 ANQGSEA. The V end was cut by 7 bases, the J end by 4 bases, with 17 bases between. CDR3 sequence (DNA): TGCAGCGCAGCGGCGGGGCCGGCAGGGGCCAACGTCCTGACTTTC. Its protein product is CSAAAGPAGANVLTF.

This clone showed up just once. The V call is TRBV5-5, the J call TRBJ1-4, with no clear D. Between the trimmed V and J ends, which lost 2 bases and 0 bases, there was a span of 11 bases. The CDR3 extends over 16 amino acids. Germline CDR1 is SGHKS and CDR2 is YYEKEE (reference sequence). The CDR3 region has the DNA TGTGCCAGCAGCTTCCGGGGTTACACAACTAATGAAAAACTGTTTTTT. This sequence encodes CASSFRGYTTNEKLFF.

The chain combines TRBV4-1 with TRBJ2-7; weak D call: TRBD2 (6 bases). The CDR3 covers 14 residues. V lost 4 bases and J 1 base, leaving 11 bases between the germline ends. Germline CDR1 and CDR2: MGHRA and YSYEKL. CDR3 DNA sequence: TGCGCCAGCAGCCCCCGGGACTTTTCCTACGAGCAGTACGTC. Translating gives CASSPRDFSYEQYV.

The chain recombines TRBV5-1 with TRBJ1-5; D gene unclear. The germline gives CDR1 SGHRS, CDR2 YFSETQ. The CDR3 contains 15 residues. Trimming removed 2 bases from V and 4 bases from J, with 13 bases in between. CDR3 in amino acids: CASSFSAGGNQPQHF. DNA for the CDR3: TGCGCCAGCAGCTTTTCTGCGGGAGGAAATCAGCCCCAGCATTTT.

The chain is built from TRBV19 and TRBJ2-1; 8 bases map to TRBD2. The CDR3 length is 15 residues. With 5 bases clipped from V and 5 bases from J, the junction kept 8 bases outside the gene matches. Germline CDR1 reads LNHDA; CDR2 reads SQIVND (reference sequence). The CDR3 region has the DNA TGTGCCAGTAGTCAAAGCGGGGGTAGGGACAATGAGCAGTTCTTC. Its protein is CASSQSGGRDNEQFF.